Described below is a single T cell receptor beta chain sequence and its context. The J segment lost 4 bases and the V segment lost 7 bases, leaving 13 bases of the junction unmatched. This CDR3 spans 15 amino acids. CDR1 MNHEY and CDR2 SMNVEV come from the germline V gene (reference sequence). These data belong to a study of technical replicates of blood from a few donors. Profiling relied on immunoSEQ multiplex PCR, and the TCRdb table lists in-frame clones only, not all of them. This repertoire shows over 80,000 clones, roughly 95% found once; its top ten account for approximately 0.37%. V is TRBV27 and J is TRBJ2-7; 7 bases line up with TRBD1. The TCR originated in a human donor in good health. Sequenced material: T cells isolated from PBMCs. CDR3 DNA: TGTGCCAGCACCGAACATAGACAGGGAATTTACGAGCAGTACTTC. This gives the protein CASTEHRQGIYEQYF.